Shown below are 20 T cell receptor beta chains from a single sample sequenced in a study of control samples from healthy donors and cancer patients. Data came from immunoSEQ multiplex PCR; TCRdb stores just in-frame clones and leaves some out. Among around 150,000 clones listed, 96% were seen once. Sequencing was done on a sample of blood. The receptors here all came from a woman in her thirties in good health.

This clone was found a few times. Other DNA sequences in this sample translate to the same CDR3. J is TRBJ2-3 and V is TRBV7-8, with D hard to call. Germline lookup yields CDR1 SGHVS and CDR2 FQNEAQ. V was cut by 3 bases and J by 0 bases, with 4 bases left in between. The CDR3 extends over 13 amino acids. CDR3 region: CASSLGSTDTQYF. DNA of the CDR3: TGTGCCAGCAGCTTGGGGAGCACAGATACGCAGTATTTT. Full variable domain (rest looked up from reference TRBV7-8 and TRBJ2-3): GAGVSQSPRYKVAKRGQDVALRCDPISGHVSLFWYQQALGQGPEFLTYFQNEAQLDKSGLPSDRFFAERPEGSVSTLKIQRTQQEDSAVYLCASSLGSTDTQYFGPGTRLTVL.

This clone was picked up one time. The chain links TRBV20-1 to TRBJ2-3; no clear D. Germline CDR1 and CDR2: DFQATT and SNEGSKA (reference sequence). CDR3 length: 14 amino acids. Trimming shortened V by 3 bases and J by 5 bases, and 15 bases separated the two germline ends. The CDR3 nucleotides are TGCAGTGCTAGTCGGACCGCTGTAGGAGATACGCAGTATTTT. Its protein is CSASRTAVGDTQYF.

The chain combines TRBV28 with TRBJ2-1, with 9 bases lining up with TRBD1. Germline V gene lookup returns CDR1 MDHEN and CDR2 SYDVKM. The length of the CDR3 is 13 residues. Trimming removed 7 bases from V and 8 bases from J; junction bases left unmatched: 6. CDR3 nucleotide sequence: TGTGCCAGCATTCAGACAGGGGGTGATGAGCAGTTCTTC. It is translated as CASIQTGGDEQFF. Together with reference TRBV28 and TRBJ2-1, the CDR3 gives the full variable domain: DVKVTQSSRYLVKRTGEKVFLECVQDMDHENMFWYRQDPGLGLRLIYFSYDVKMKEKGDIPEGYSVSREKKERFSLILESASTNQTSMYLCASIQTGGDEQFFGPGTRLTVL.

The chain joins TRBV5-4 to TRBJ1-6; D is unclear. Trimming left V 1 base short and J 0 bases short, with 11 bases between. The CDR3 is 17 amino acids. Germline V gene lookup returns CDR1 SGHNT and CDR2 YYREEE (reference sequence). The CDR3 sequence is CASSLFARGSYNSPLHF. CDR3 in DNA: TGTGCCAGCAGCTTGTTCGCCCGGGGCTCCTATAATTCACCCCTCCACTTT.

The chain is built from TRBV27 and TRBJ2-1; 11 bases map to TRBD1. CDR1 and CDR2 from the germline V gene are MNHEY and SMNVEV (reference sequence). The trim removed 1 base at V and 2 bases at J, leaving 4 bases unmatched. CDR3 length equals 17 residues. The DNA for the CDR3 is TGTGCCAGCAGTTTATGGGGGACAGGGGGGGCCTACAATGAGCAGTTCTTC. Amino acid sequence: CASSLWGTGGAYNEQFF.

The J gene is TRBJ1-2, the V gene TRBV6-6, with no clear D. V was pared by 1 base and J by 0 bases, with 12 bases between. Germline loops: CDR1 MNHNY, CDR2 SVGAGI (reference sequence). The CDR3 loop spans 16 amino acids. The CDR3 DNA sequence: TGTGCCAGCAGTTACTTCGGGCAGGAAGCTAACTATGGCTACACCTTC. It translates to CASSYFGQEANYGYTF.

V usage is TRBV5-6 and J usage is TRBJ1-2; TRBD1 might be the D (6 bases). This CDR3 is 14 amino acids long. Germline CDR1 reads SGHDT; CDR2 reads YYEEEE. V dropped 0 bases and J dropped 7 bases, with 13 bases sitting between them. As DNA, the CDR3 is TGTGCCAGCAGCTTGGCAGGACAGCCCCTTGGCTACACCTTC. This sequence encodes CASSLAGQPLGYTF. The full variable domain, in which reference TRBV5-6 and TRBJ1-2 provide the parts outside the CDR3, is DAGVTQSPTHLIKTRGQQVTLRCSPKSGHDTVSWYQQALGQGPQFIFQYYEEEERQRGNFPDRFSGHQFPNYSSELNVNALLLGDSALYLCASSLAGQPLGYTFGSGTRLTVV.

This chain uses TRBV11-2 with TRBJ2-2; D may match TRBD1 or TRBD2 (6 bases each). Looked up from germline, CDR1 is SGHAT and CDR2 is FQNNGV. The CDR3 is 15 residues long. With 2 bases removed from V and 6 bases from J, the gap between germline ends came to 13 bases. CDR3 DNA sequence: TGTGCCAGCAGCTTAATGGGGGGCTGGTCCGGGGAGCTGTTTTTT. The encoded protein is CASSLMGGWSGELFF.

This clone is a singleton in its sample. The rearrangement joins TRBV28 to TRBJ1-1, with D maybe TRBD1 (6 bases). This CDR3 region has 14 residues. Trimming cost V 6 bases and J 0 bases, with 11 bases left between them. The germline V gene has CDR1 MDHEN and CDR2 SYDVKM. CDR3 sequence (DNA): TGTGCCAGCAGACCGGGGACAATGAACACTGAAGCTTTCTTT. This gives the protein CASRPGTMNTEAFF.

The chain employs TRBV3-1 (or the pseudogene TRBV3-2) and TRBJ1-1; 8 positions match TRBD1. Germline V gene lookup returns CDR1 LGHDT and CDR2 YNNKEL (reference sequence). This CDR3 region has 17 residues. J lost 1 base, V lost 5 bases, and 12 bases had no gene match. This CDR3 is CASSTGQGRRGNTEAFF. As DNA, the CDR3 is TGTGCCAGCAGCACCGGACAGGGAAGGAGGGGGAACACTGAAGCTTTCTTT.

This rearrangement joins TRBV6-1 to TRBJ1-5; D is undetermined. The germline CDR1 and CDR2 sequences are MNHNS and SASEGT. This CDR3 is built from 14 residues. The germline V and J ends were trimmed by 1 base and 2 bases, with 6 bases remaining between them. The CDR3 spells CASSEVPGNQPQHF. The CDR3 DNA reads TGTGCCAGCAGTGAAGTGCCAGGCAATCAGCCCCAGCATTTT.

V usage is TRBV16 and J usage is TRBJ1-2, with D possibly TRBD1 on 5 matching bases. V shed 1 base and J shed 4 bases, with 13 bases lying between them. Germline V gene data show CDR1 as KGHSY and CDR2 as FQNENV. The CDR3 contains 15 residues. CDR3 loop: CASSQLTGGSYGYTF. The CDR3 DNA sequence: TGTGCCAGCAGCCAATTAACAGGAGGTTCCTATGGCTACACCTTC.

The genes are TRBV12-3 or TRBV12-4 and TRBJ1-1, with D tentatively TRBD1 (6 bases). Trimming took 5 bases from V and 4 from J, leaving 11 bases between them. The CDR3 consists of 13 residues. The CDR3 sequence is CASSQQGRTEAFF. The CDR3 DNA is TGTGCCAGCAGTCAACAGGGACGCACTGAAGCTTTCTTT.

The chain is built from TRBV6-5 and TRBJ2-7, with TRBD2 as a possible D gene (6 bases). The germline CDR1 and CDR2 sequences are MNHEY and SVGAGI. CDR3 length equals 14 residues. Between the trimmed V and J ends, which lost 10 bases and 5 bases, there was a span of 21 bases. The CDR3 region is CATSVYGGSNEQYF. For the CDR3, the DNA is TGTGCCACCAGCGTCTACGGAGGGTCCAACGAGCAGTACTTC.

The chain couples TRBV7-2 to TRBJ2-7; D perhaps matches TRBD1 (6 bases). V gave up 4 bases and J gave up 5 bases, with 24 bases separating them. CDR1 and CDR2 (germline): SGHTA, FQGNSA. This CDR3 is built from 17 residues. In DNA, the CDR3 is TGTGCCAGCAGCTCGACCTCCTTCCAGGGGCTCATCCACGAGCAGTACTTC. It translates to CASSSTSFQGLIHEQYF.

V and J are TRBV7-6 and TRBJ2-2; D not resolved. CDR1 SGHVS and CDR2 FNYEAQ come from the germline V gene. The CDR3 totals 14 residues. V was cut by 1 base and J by 1 base, with 4 bases left in between. The DNA for the CDR3 is TGTGCCAGCAGCTTAGGAGGGAACACCGGGGAGCTGTTTTTT. Translation: CASSLGGNTGELFF.

The rearrangement links TRBV12-3 or TRBV12-4 to TRBJ1-2; the D is unclear. This CDR3 spans 13 amino acids. The V and J ends lost 3 bases and 9 bases respectively, with 14 bases between them. Written as DNA, the CDR3 is TGTGCCAGCAGTTTGGGAGGAAGAGCTCGCTACACCTTC. The encoded protein is CASSLGGRARYTF.

This clone was found once. The J gene is TRBJ2-5, the V gene TRBV10-3, with 7 bases identical to TRBD1. Germline trimming cut 0 bases from V and 5 bases from J; bases unmatched to any gene: 9. The V gene's germline CDR1 is ENHRY and CDR2 SYGVKD. This CDR3 comprises 16 residues. CDR3 sequence: CAISESSSGGWETQYF. DNA of the CDR3: TGTGCCATCAGTGAGTCGTCTTCAGGGGGTTGGGAGACCCAGTACTTC.

The genes are TRBV28 and TRBJ1-2; D gene ambiguous. This CDR3 is built from 14 residues. Germline CDR1 reads MDHEN; CDR2 reads SYDVKM. V shed 2 bases and J shed 9 bases, with 16 bases lying between them. The DNA of the CDR3 is TGTGCCAGCAGTTTAGGACGGAAACTATTTAGCTACACCTTC. It specifies CASSLGRKLFSYTF.

The V gene is TRBV6-5, the J gene TRBJ2-5; 9 nucleotides agree with TRBD2. The CDR3 loop spans 14 amino acids. Looked up from germline, CDR1 is MNHEY and CDR2 is SVGAGI. V shed 7 bases and J 7 bases; nucleotides not matched to a gene: 10. This CDR3 reads CASMERGARPTQYF. CDR3 DNA sequence: TGTGCCAGCATGGAGCGGGGGGCGCGTCCGACCCAGTACTTC.